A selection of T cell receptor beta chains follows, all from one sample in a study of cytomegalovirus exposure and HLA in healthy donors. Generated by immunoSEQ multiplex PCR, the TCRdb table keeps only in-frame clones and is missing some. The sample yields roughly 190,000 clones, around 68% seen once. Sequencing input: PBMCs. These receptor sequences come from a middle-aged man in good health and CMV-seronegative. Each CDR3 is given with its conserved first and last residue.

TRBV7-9 CASSLGSSETQYF
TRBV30 CACHDSGNTGELFF
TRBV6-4 CASSDWDRGKDTQYF
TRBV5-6 CASSRGQEKPPYEQYF
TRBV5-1 CASSPIFDLAGATYNEQFF
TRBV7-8 CASSTRVLNNYGYTF
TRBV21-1 CASSPKVPAGPSTDTQYF
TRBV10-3 CAISEWGGAYYEQYF
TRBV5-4 CASSRKDRVTEAFF
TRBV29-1 CSVRTGGAGEQYF